Following are 10 T cell receptor beta chains from one sample sequenced in a study of blood T cells in healthy people across ages. Next came a second PCR, run for about 7 to 12 cycles, which used a sample-barcoded 5' primer along with a J-beta primer mix. Each CDR3 protein is one row after TCRdb ran MiXCR on the 5' RACE reads. The table has 550,000 to 700,000 distinct CDR3 sequences, 27% seen once. The sequencing sample was made of blood. The receptor set was obtained from a woman in her 70s in good health.

This clonotype showed up just a few times. This chain connects TRBV7-9 to TRBJ1-2; D unclear. This CDR3 is built from 12 residues. V was clipped by 7 bases and J by 4 bases, with 10 bases between them. Per germline, CDR1 SEHNR and CDR2 FQNEAQ (reference sequence). CDR3 DNA: TGTGCCAGCACCACGGACGGCTATGGCTACACCTTC. Encoded protein: CASTTDGYGYTF. Variable domain in full (rest from reference TRBV7-9 and TRBJ1-2): DTGVSQNPRHKITKRGQNVTFRCDPISEHNRLYWYRQTLGQGPEFLTYFQNEAQLEKSRLLSDRFSAERPKGSFSTLEIQRTEQGDSAMYLCASTTDGYGYTFGSGTRLTVV.

V and J are TRBV7-9 and TRBJ1-1; 12 positions match TRBD1. This CDR3 has 16 amino acids. Germline CDR1 is SEHNR and CDR2 is FQNEAQ (reference sequence). The trim removed 5 bases at V and 5 bases at J, leaving 9 bases unmatched. CDR3 DNA: TGTGCCAGCAGCCCGGGACAGGGGGCGTTAAAAACTGAAGCTTTCTTT. Amino acid sequence: CASSPGQGALKTEAFF.

A few counts support this clonotype. The chain has TRBV5-1 and TRBJ2-7, with 7 bases matching TRBD2. This CDR3 has 15 residues. Germline values: CDR1 SGHRS, CDR2 YFSETQ. V shed 0 bases and J 7 bases; nucleotides not matched to a gene: 10. In DNA form, the CDR3 reads TGCGCCAGCAGCTTGGGATTCGGGGGGTCGGGGGAGCAGTACTTC. This encodes CASSLGFGGSGEQYF.

This clonotype was seen only a few times. The CDR3 coding sequence is TGTGCCAGCAGCTACCTAGCGGGGGCCTTCTCTGGGGCCAACGTCCTGACTTTC. It codes for CASSYLAGAFSGANVLTF. The chain joins TRBV7-2 to TRBJ2-6; TRBD2 matches 10 bases. Trimming removed 4 bases from V and 0 bases from J; junction bases left unmatched: 6. From germline, CDR1 is SGHTA and CDR2 FQGNSA. The CDR3 runs to 18 residues.

This chain joins TRBV6-2 or TRBV6-3 and TRBJ1-1; D unresolved. Germline V gene data show CDR1 as MNHEY and CDR2 as SVGEGT. V was shortened by 2 bases and J by 2 bases, with 12 bases between the two germline ends. The CDR3 extends over 15 amino acids. For the CDR3, the DNA is TGTGCCAGCAGTTACGCGGGTATGGCAAACACTGAAGCTTTCTTT. Translated, it gives CASSYAGMANTEAFF.

The chain uses TRBV20-1 and TRBJ1-1; 9 bases align to TRBD1. Germline CDR1 and CDR2: DFQATT and SNEGSKA (reference sequence). V shed 1 base, J shed 3 bases, and the junction held 0 bases outside the gene matches. The CDR3 contains 13 residues. Here the CDR3 DNA reads TGCAGTGCTAGAGGGGACAGGGACACTGAAGCTTTCTTT. Translating it yields CSARGDRDTEAFF.

This clonotype was seen a handful of times. The rearrangement links TRBV21-1 to TRBJ1-1. TRBV21-1 is a documented pseudogene. This CDR3 is built from 16 residues. CDR3: CASSKGSHSPNTEAFF. The CDR3 nucleotides are TGTGCCAGCAGCAAGGGTAGTCACAGTCCGAACACTGAAGCTTTCTTT.

This clonotype showed up just a few times. The gene calls are TRBV2 and TRBJ2-5; 9 positions agree with TRBD1. The CDR3 extends over 13 amino acids. Germline V gene sequence: CDR1 SNHLY, CDR2 FYNNEI. V lost 4 bases to trimming and J lost 10 bases; unmatched junction nucleotides: 7. The CDR3 DNA is TGTGCCAGCAGTGCGGGACAGGGACCAGACCAGTACTTC. Translating it yields CASSAGQGPDQYF.

This clonotype was seen only a few times. The chain combines TRBV6-2 or TRBV6-3 with TRBJ2-5; D tentatively fits TRBD1 or TRBD2 (6 bases each). The CDR3 consists of 15 residues. Trimming stripped 5 bases from V and 2 bases from J, with 15 bases between. The germline CDR1 and CDR2 sequences are MNHEY and SVGEGT. CDR3 sequence (DNA): TGTGCCAGCAGTCGTAGGGGGAGGCAACAAGAGACCCAGTACTTC. Residues: CASSRRGRQQETQYF.

This clonotype was seen repeatedly, ten times or more. The chain recombines TRBV20-1 with TRBJ1-1, with a weak D call TRBD1 (5 bases). Trimming took off 1 base at V and 0 bases at J, with 6 bases between the two ends. Germline V gene sequence: CDR1 DFQATT, CDR2 SNEGSKA (reference sequence). The CDR3 is 13 amino acids. The CDR3 DNA reads as TGCAGTGCTAGAGGACAGTTGAACACTGAAGCTTTCTTT. Protein sequence: CSARGQLNTEAFF.